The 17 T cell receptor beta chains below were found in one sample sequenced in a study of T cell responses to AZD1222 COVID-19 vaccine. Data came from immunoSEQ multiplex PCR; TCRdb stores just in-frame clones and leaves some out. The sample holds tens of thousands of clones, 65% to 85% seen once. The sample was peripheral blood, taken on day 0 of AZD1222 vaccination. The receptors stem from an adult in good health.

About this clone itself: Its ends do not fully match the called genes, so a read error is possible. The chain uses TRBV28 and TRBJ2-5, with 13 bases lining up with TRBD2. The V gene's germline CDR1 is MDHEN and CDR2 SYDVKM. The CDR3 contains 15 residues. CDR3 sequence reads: CASSFRTSGGHRQDF. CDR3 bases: TGTGCCAGCAGTTTCCGGACTAGCGGGGGCCATAGGCAGGACTTC.

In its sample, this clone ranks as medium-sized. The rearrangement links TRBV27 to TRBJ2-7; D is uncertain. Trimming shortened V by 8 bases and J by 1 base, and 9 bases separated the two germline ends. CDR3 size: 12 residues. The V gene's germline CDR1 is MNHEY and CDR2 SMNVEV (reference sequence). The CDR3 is CASFSVSYEQYF. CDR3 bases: TGTGCCAGCTTCTCTGTTTCCTACGAGCAGTACTTC.

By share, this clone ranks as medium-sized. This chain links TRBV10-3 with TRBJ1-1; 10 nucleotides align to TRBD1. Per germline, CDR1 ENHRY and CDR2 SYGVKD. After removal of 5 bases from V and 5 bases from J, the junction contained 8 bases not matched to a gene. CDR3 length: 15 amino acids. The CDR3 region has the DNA TGTGCCATCAGTCGCCGGGACAGGGGAGGGACTGAAGCTTTCTTT. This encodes CAISRRDRGGTEAFF.

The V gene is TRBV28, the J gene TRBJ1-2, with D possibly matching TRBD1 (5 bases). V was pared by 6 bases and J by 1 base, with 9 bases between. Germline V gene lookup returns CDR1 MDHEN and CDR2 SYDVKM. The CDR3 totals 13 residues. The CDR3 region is CASSRDSNYGYTF. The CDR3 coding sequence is TGTGCCAGCAGCCGTGACAGTAACTATGGCTACACCTTC.

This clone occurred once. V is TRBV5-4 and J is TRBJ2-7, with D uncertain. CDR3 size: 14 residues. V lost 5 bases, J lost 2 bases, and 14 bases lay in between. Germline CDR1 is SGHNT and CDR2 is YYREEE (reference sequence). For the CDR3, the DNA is TGTGCCAGCAGGGCTGATAACGTCACCTACGAGCAGTACTTC. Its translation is CASRADNVTYEQYF.

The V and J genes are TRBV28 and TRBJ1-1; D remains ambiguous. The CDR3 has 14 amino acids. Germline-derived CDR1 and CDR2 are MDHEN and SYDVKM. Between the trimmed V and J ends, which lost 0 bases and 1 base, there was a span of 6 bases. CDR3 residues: CASSLWAQNTEAFF. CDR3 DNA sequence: TGTGCCAGCAGTTTATGGGCACAGAACACTGAAGCTTTCTTT.

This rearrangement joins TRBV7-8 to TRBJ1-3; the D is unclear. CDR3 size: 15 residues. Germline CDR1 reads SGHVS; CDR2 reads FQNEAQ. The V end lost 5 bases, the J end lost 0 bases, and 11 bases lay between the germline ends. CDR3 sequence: CASSPVGSSGNTIYF. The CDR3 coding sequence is TGTGCCAGCAGCCCCGTGGGGAGCTCTGGAAACACCATATATTTT. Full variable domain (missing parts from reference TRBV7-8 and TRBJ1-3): GAGVSQSPRYKVAKRGQDVALRCDPISGHVSLFWYQQALGQGPEFLTYFQNEAQLDKSGLPSDRFFAERPEGSVSTLKIQRTQQEDSAVYLCASSPVGSSGNTIYFGEGSWLTVV.

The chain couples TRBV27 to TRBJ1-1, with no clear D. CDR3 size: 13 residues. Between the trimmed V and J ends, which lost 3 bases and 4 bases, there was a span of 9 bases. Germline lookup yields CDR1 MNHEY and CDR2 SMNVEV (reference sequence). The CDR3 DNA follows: TGTGCCAGCAGTTTCATCGGAGGCACTGAAGCTTTCTTT. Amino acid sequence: CASSFIGGTEAFF.

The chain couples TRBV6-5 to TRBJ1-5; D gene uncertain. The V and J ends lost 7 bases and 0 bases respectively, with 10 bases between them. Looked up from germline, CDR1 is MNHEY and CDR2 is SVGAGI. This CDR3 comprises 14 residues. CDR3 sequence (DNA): TGTGCCAGCATTTCAGTTTATAGCAATCAGCCCCAGCATTTT. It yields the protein CASISVYSNQPQHF.

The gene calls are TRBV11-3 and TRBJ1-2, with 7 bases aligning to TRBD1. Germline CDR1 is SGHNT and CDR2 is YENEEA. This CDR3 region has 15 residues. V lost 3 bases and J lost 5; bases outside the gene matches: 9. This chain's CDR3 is CASSFLDRVLYGYTF. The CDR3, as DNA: TGTGCCAGCAGCTTCCTCGACAGGGTTCTTTATGGCTACACCTTC.

CDR3 in DNA: TGTGCCAGCAGTTACCAGGGGGTGAGGAATTCACCCCTCCACTTT. This gives the protein CASSYQGVRNSPLHF. The chain is built from TRBV6-5 and TRBJ1-6, with 7 bases aligning to TRBD1. This CDR3 spans 15 amino acids. V was clipped by 2 bases and J by 7 bases; unmatched bases: 5. Germline CDR1 reads MNHEY; CDR2 reads SVGAGI.

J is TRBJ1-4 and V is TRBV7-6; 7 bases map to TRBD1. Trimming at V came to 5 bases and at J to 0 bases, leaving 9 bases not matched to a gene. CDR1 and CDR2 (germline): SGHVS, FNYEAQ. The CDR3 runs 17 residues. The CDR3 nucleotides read TGTGCCAGCAGCCCTAGACAGGGAAGAGCAACTAATGAAAAACTGTTTTTT. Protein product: CASSPRQGRATNEKLFF.

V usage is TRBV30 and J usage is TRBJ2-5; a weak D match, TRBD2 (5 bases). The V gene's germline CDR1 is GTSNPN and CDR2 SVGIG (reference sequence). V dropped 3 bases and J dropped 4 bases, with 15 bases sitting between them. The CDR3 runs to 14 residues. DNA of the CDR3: TGTGCCTGGAGGGCTCGGGGTAGCAGAGAGACCCAGTACTTC. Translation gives CAWRARGSRETQYF.

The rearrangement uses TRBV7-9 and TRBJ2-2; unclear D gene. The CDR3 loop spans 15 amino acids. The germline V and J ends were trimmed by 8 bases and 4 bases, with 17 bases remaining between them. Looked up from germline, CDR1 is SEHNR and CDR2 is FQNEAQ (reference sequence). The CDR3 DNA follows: TGTGCCAGCGGTCCTAAGGCGGTCCCCACCGGGGAGCTGTTTTTT. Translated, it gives CASGPKAVPTGELFF.

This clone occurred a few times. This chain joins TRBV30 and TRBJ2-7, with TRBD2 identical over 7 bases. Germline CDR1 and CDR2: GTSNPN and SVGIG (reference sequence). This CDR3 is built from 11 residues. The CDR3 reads CASGGGYEQYF. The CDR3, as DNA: TGTGCTTCCGGCGGGGGCTACGAGCAGTACTTC.

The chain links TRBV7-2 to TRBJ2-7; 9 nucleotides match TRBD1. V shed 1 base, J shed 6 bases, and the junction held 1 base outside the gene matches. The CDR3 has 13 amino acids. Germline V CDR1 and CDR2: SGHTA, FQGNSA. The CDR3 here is CASSLDRGREQYF. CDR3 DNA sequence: TGTGCCAGCAGCTTAGACAGGGGGCGCGAGCAGTACTTC.

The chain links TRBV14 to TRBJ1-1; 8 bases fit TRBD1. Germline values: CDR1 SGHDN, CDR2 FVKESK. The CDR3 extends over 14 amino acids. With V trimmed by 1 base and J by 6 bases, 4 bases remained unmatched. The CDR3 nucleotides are TGTGCCAGCAGCCAAGGGACAGGGATTGCTGAAGCTTTCTTT. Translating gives CASSQGTGIAEAFF.